This T cell receptor (beta chain) was captured by sequencing in a study of identical twins. Study findings and constraints: Twin pairs had excess sharing that was weaker in beta out-of-frame sequences.

A universal primer site was added by template switching, and unique molecular identifiers were carried by the cDNA. TCRdb called the 5' RACE reads again in MiXCR, with one record for every CDR3 protein. This table has roughly 700,000 distinct CDR3 sequences, more than 6.5% appearing once. About this clonotype: Its target is not known.

Healthy Caucasians supplied all donations. CDR1 and CDR2 (germline): DFQATT, SNEGSKA (reference sequence). The CDR3 spans 12 residues. These records were also assigned to another study, of yellow fever vaccine responses in identical twins.

This rearrangement joins TRBV20-1 to TRBJ2-7; D is unclear. The sequence derives from a young woman in good health. The source material was PBMCs. The CDR3 spells CRPVSASYEQYF. The CDR3 region has the DNA TGCAGGCCCGTCAGCGCCTCCTACGAGCAGTACTTC.